The next 16 T cell receptor beta chains were all read from a single sample in a study of blood T cell repertoires in COVID-19. Method: immunoSEQ multiplex PCR; TCRdb's copy keeps in-frame clones and lacks some. The table includes 95,000 to 150,000 clones, roughly 83% detected once. Material: peripheral blood. Every receptor here comes from a woman of 80 years or more with acute or convalescent COVID-19.

The chain couples TRBV6-1 to TRBJ1-1, with D unclear. The V and J ends lost 3 bases and 1 base respectively, with 6 bases between them. Germline loops: CDR1 MNHNS, CDR2 SASEGT. CDR3 length equals 13 residues. Here the CDR3 reads CASSDYRNTEAFF. The CDR3, as DNA: TGTGCCAGCAGTGATTACAGGAACACTGAAGCTTTCTTT.

Worth noting for this clone: Other DNA sequences of this sample code for an identical CDR3. This chain connects TRBV28 to TRBJ1-3; the D is unclear. The CDR3 spans 12 residues. Germline V lookup: CDR1 MDHEN, CDR2 SYDVKM. Trimming cost V 7 bases and J 2 bases, with 6 bases left between them. DNA of the CDR3: TGTGCCAGCACAAGAGCTGGAAACACCATATATTTT. Amino acids: CASTRAGNTIYF.

This clone was seen only a few times. The chain's CDR3 is CASTWDRPNGIYGYTF. Written as DNA, the CDR3 is TGTGCCAGTACCTGGGACAGACCTAACGGGATTTATGGCTACACCTTC. The chain uses TRBV19 and TRBJ1-2; TRBD1 matches 7 bases. V shed 7 bases and J 5 bases; nucleotides not matched to a gene: 16. In germline, CDR1 is LNHDA, CDR2 SQIVND (reference sequence). The length of the CDR3 is 16 residues.

The chain uses TRBV7-3 and TRBJ2-3, with TRBD2 matching over 9 bases. The CDR3 consists of 16 residues. Trimming at V came to 4 bases and at J to 4 bases, leaving 9 bases not matched to a gene. Germline V gene data show CDR1 as SGHTA and CDR2 as FQGTGA. The chain's CDR3 is CASSSDVAGGSDTQYF. DNA of the CDR3: TGTGCCAGCAGCTCCGACGTGGCGGGAGGGTCAGATACGCAGTATTTT.

Concerning this clone itself: One base away lies a much larger clone, so this may be a sequencing read error. In the same sample, other DNA sequences code for this CDR3. The CDR3 loop is CASSGQLNTEAFF. CDR3 DNA: TGTGCCAGCAGTGGACAGTTGAACACTGAAGCTTTCTTT. This sequence joins TRBV2 and TRBJ1-1; TRBD1 is a possible D gene (5 bases). The V end was cut by 4 bases, the J end by 0 bases, with 6 bases between. In germline, CDR1 is SNHLY, CDR2 FYNNEI. There are 13 residues in the CDR3.

This sequence joins TRBV30 and TRBJ2-5; TRBD2 is a possible D gene (6 bases). CDR3 length: 15 residues. Germline CDR1 GTSNPN, CDR2 SVGIG (reference sequence). V lost 5 bases and J 0 bases, leaving 16 bases between the germline ends. As DNA, the CDR3 is TGTGCCTGGGCGGCGGGGCTAGGGTACCAAGAGACCCAGTACTTC. Its translation is CAWAAGLGYQETQYF. The variable domain in full, with the rest retrieved from reference TRBV30 and TRBJ2-5, is SQTIHQWPATLVQPVGSPLSLECTVEGTSNPNLYWYRQAAGRGLQLLFYSVGIGQISSEVPQNLSASRPQDRQFILSSKKLLLSDSGFYLCAWAAGLGYQETQYFGPGTRLLVL.

This chain uses TRBV6-5 with TRBJ2-3; perhaps TRBD1 as D (5 bases). The length of the CDR3 is 12 residues. The V end lost 4 bases, the J end lost 7 bases, and 9 bases lay between the germline ends. Germline CDR1 reads MNHEY; CDR2 reads SVGAGI. The CDR3 coding sequence is TGTGCCAGCAGTTCATCAGGGTATACGCAGTATTTT. Translating it yields CASSSSGYTQYF.

The chain links TRBV7-3 to TRBJ2-5; D gene uncertain. There are 12 residues in the CDR3. Trimming took off 8 bases at V and 1 base at J, with 8 bases between the two ends. Looked up from germline, CDR1 is SGHTA and CDR2 is FQGTGA. The CDR3 sequence is CASSRGQETQYF. DNA for the CDR3: TGTGCCAGCTCGAGAGGCCAAGAGACCCAGTACTTC.

CDR3 in DNA: TGTGCCAGCTCGCAACAGGGGGGTGATCAGCCCCAGCATTTT. Amino acids: CASSQQGGDQPQHF. The rearrangement links TRBV18 to TRBJ1-5; 8 nucleotides line up with TRBD1. The CDR3 contains 14 residues. Looked up from germline, CDR1 is KGHSH and CDR2 is LQKENI. Trimming at V came to 6 bases and at J to 5 bases, leaving 6 bases not matched to a gene. The whole variable domain, filled in from reference TRBV18 and TRBJ1-5, reads NAGVMQNPRHLVRRRGQEARLRCSPMKGHSHVYWYRQLPEEGLKFMVYLQKENIIDESGMPKERFSAEFPKEGPSILRIQQVVRGDSAAYFCASSQQGGDQPQHFGDGTRLSIL.

This sequence joins TRBV6-5 and TRBJ1-1, with 8 bases aligning to TRBD1. CDR3 length: 14 amino acids. Germline CDR1 reads MNHEY; CDR2 reads SVGAGI. With V trimmed by 6 bases and J by 1 base, 4 bases remained unmatched. The CDR3 DNA reads TGTGCCAGCAGGAGACAGGGGACGAACACTGAAGCTTTCTTT. Its translation: CASRRQGTNTEAFF.

The chain uses TRBV24-1 and TRBJ1-5; 7 nucleotides line up with TRBD1. CDR3 length: 15 residues. CDR1 and CDR2 (germline): KGHDR, SFDVKD. The trim removed 4 bases at V and 2 bases at J, leaving 4 bases unmatched. CDR3 region: CATSEGGAGNQPQHF. The CDR3 coding sequence is TGTGCCACCAGTGAAGGGGGCGCCGGCAATCAGCCCCAGCATTTT.

J is TRBJ2-3 and V is TRBV25-1; D perhaps matches TRBD2 (6 bases). Germline V CDR1 and CDR2: MGHDK, SYGVNS. Trimming took off 6 bases at V and 5 bases at J, with 6 bases between the two ends. The CDR3 consists of 11 residues. The CDR3 spells CASRGGDTQYF. In DNA form, the CDR3 reads TGTGCCAGCAGGGGAGGAGATACGCAGTATTTT.

This clone was seen a single time. The genes are TRBV2 and TRBJ1-4; 8 bases match TRBD1. Unmatched junction bases numbered 4, after V lost 5 bases and J lost 8 bases. CDR3 size: 13 residues. Germline V CDR1 and CDR2: SNHLY, FYNNEI. In DNA form, the CDR3 reads TGTGCCAGCAGTACGGACAGGGTAGAAAAACTGTTTTTT. It specifies CASSTDRVEKLFF.

This clone was seen only a few times. This chain joins TRBV11-2 and TRBJ1-2; 9 bases agree with TRBD1. CDR3 length: 15 amino acids. Germline CDR1 and CDR2: SGHAT and FQNNGV. After removal of 5 bases from V and 4 bases from J, the junction contained 8 bases not matched to a gene. The CDR3 region is CASSKLGQGVYGYTF. In DNA form, the CDR3 reads TGTGCCAGCAGCAAACTGGGACAGGGAGTCTATGGCTACACCTTC.

The CDR3 nucleotides read TGTGCCAGCAGCCAAATCAGCCAAGAGACCCAGTACTTC. Translating it yields CASSQISQETQYF. This chain connects TRBV3-1 (or the pseudogene TRBV3-2) to TRBJ2-5, with unresolved D. Deletions cut 2 bases from V and 1 base from J, with 5 bases between. The CDR3 has 13 residues. Germline CDR1 and CDR2: LGHDT and YNNKEL (reference sequence).

This sequence joins TRBV18 and TRBJ1-3; D remains unclear. This CDR3 comprises 13 residues. Germline V gene lookup returns CDR1 KGHSH and CDR2 LQKENI. The germline V and J ends were trimmed by 3 bases and 2 bases, with 5 bases remaining between them. This CDR3 is CASSPTTGNTIYF. The CDR3 DNA reads TGTGCCAGCTCACCGACAACTGGAAACACCATATATTTT.